What follows are 8 T cell receptor beta chains derived from one specimen sequenced in a study of blood T cell repertoires in COVID-19. The repertoire was sequenced with immunoSEQ multiplex PCR; TCRdb's copy has only in-frame clones and lacks some. The data show 95,000 to 120,000 clones, about 87% seen once. Sequencing was done on a sample of peripheral blood. These receptors were obtained from a woman aged 50 to 65 with acute or convalescent COVID-19.

The chain has TRBV4-2 and TRBJ2-7; tentatively, D is TRBD1 (5 bases). Trimming took off 1 base at V and 0 bases at J, with 16 bases between the two ends. CDR3 length: 17 amino acids. Germline V gene data show CDR1 as LGHNA and CDR2 as YNFKEQ. CDR3 sequence: CASSQAAGQGSSYEQYF. The CDR3 DNA is TGTGCCAGCAGCCAAGCCGCTGGGCAGGGATCCTCCTACGAGCAGTACTTC.

V usage is TRBV27 and J usage is TRBJ2-5, with D unclear. This CDR3 is built from 13 residues. V was clipped by 2 bases and J by 5 bases, with 9 bases between them. In germline, CDR1 is MNHEY, CDR2 SMNVEV (reference sequence). This CDR3 reads CASSLEDGETQYF. The CDR3 nucleotides read TGTGCCAGCAGTTTAGAGGATGGGGAGACCCAGTACTTC.

The chain's CDR3 is CASSLGTTGSYEQYF. CDR3 bases: TGTGCCAGCAGTTTGGGGACTACCGGTTCCTACGAGCAGTACTTC. The rearrangement joins TRBV27 to TRBJ2-7; 7 bases are a match to TRBD2. Trimming cost V 3 bases and J 1 base; bases outside gene matches: 6. CDR3 length: 15 amino acids. In germline, CDR1 is MNHEY, CDR2 SMNVEV (reference sequence).

This chain joins TRBV6-2 or TRBV6-3 and TRBJ1-1, with TRBD1 as a possible D gene (6 bases). The CDR3 consists of 14 residues. V was pared by 4 bases and J by 10 bases, with 19 bases between. Germline CDR1 is MNHEY and CDR2 is SVGEGT. CDR3 bases: TGTGCCAGCAGTTCCGACAACACAGGGTCCCGAGCTTTCTTT. As protein: CASSSDNTGSRAFF.

V usage is TRBV12-3 or TRBV12-4 and J usage is TRBJ1-1; D gene ambiguous. V gave up 4 bases and J gave up 8 bases, with 8 bases separating them. The CDR3 consists of 11 residues. The DNA for the CDR3 is TGTGCCAGCAGTTATTACGGGGAAGCTTTCTTT. It specifies CASSYYGEAFF.

In this sample, this clone turned up once. This sequence joins TRBV29-1 and TRBJ1-1; D not certain. The ends were cut back, 1 base at V and 5 bases at J, with 11 bases in the middle. The CDR3 runs 13 residues. CDR1 and CDR2 (germline): SQVTM, ANQGSEA. The CDR3 reads CSVEGARVTEAFF. The DNA for the CDR3 is TGCAGCGTTGAAGGCGCGAGGGTAACTGAAGCTTTCTTT.

V usage is TRBV5-8 and J usage is TRBJ1-6, with 7 bases fitting TRBD1. From germline, CDR1 is SGHTS and CDR2 YDEGEE. The junction had 1 base not matched to a gene; V was cut back by 0 bases and J by 7 bases. The CDR3 length is 14 residues. The DNA for the CDR3 is TGTGCCAGCAGCTTGGCAGGGGGGAATTCACCCCTCCACTTT. It translates to CASSLAGGNSPLHF.

The chain joins TRBV6-5 to TRBJ1-5; D is unresolved. Trimming took 2 bases from V and 0 from J, leaving 8 bases between them. The CDR3 has 15 amino acids. The germline CDR1 and CDR2 sequences are MNHEY and SVGAGI. CDR3 coding DNA: TGTGCCAGCAGTTACCCGACACATAGCAATCAGCCCCAGCATTTT. It codes for CASSYPTHSNQPQHF.